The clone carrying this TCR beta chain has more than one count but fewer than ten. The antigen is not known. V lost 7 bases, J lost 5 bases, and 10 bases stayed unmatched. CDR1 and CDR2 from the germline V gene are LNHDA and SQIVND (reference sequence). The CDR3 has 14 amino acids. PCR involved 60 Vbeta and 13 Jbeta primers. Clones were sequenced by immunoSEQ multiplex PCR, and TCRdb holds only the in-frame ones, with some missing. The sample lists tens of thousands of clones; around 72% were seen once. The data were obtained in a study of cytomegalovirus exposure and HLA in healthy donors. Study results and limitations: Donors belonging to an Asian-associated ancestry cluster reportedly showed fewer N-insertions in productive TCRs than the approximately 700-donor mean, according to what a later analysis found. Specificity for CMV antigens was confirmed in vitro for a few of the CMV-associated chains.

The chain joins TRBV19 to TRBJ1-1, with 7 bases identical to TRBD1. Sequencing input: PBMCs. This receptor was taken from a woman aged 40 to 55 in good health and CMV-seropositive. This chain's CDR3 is CASTPHTGETEAFF. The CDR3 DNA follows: TGTGCCAGTACCCCCCACACAGGGGAAACTGAAGCTTTCTTT.